The clone carrying this T cell receptor (beta chain) was counted only a few times. Its antigen is currently unknown. This specimen belongs to a study of T cells in Graves' hyperthyroidism and ophthalmopathy. Findings and caveats of the study: Blood also contained most expanded thyroid clonotypes above 0.001.

What was amplified from RNA transcripts were TCR beta CDR3 regions. Primed by the HTBI set, a first-round RT-PCR was run on the TCR CDR3. TCRdb re-analysed the multiplex PCR reads in MiXCR, keeping a single row per CDR3 protein. The table lists roughly 800,000 distinct CDR3 sequences, about two fifths of them singletons. Uncontrolled infection, other autoimmune disease, pregnancy or lactation led to exclusion. The PBMCs were sourced from fresh peripheral blood (10 ml). V was pared by 6 bases and J by 5 bases, with 11 bases between. The CDR3 spans 14 residues. The TCR sequence derives from a man aged 18 to 29 with Graves' hyperthyroidism. The sequenced material came from blood. This chain uses TRBV12-3 or TRBV12-4 with TRBJ1-6; D is perhaps TRBD1 (5 bases). The CDR3 region is CASSLGTHNSPLHF. In DNA form, the CDR3 reads TGTGCCAGCAGCCTCGGGACCCATAATTCACCCCTCCACTTT.